This paragraph reports one T cell receptor beta chain. As yet, its antigen is unknown. The data are from a study of shared clonotypes between healthy human individuals. Profiled with immunoSEQ multiplex PCR; TCRdb holds only in-frame clones, not every one. The sample holds under 2,000,000 clones, less than 95% seen once. Overall study results and limits: Compared with clonotypes that all four donors shared, non-shared clonotypes had lower generation probabilities.

The naive CD8 fraction comprised CD45RO-negative cells positively selected for CCR7 and excluded terminally differentiated effector memory CD45RA+ cells. Germline assignment: CDR1 SGHRS and CDR2 YFSETQ. The V end was cut by 2 bases, the J end by 0 bases, with 14 bases between. This CDR3 has 17 amino acids. The V call is TRBV5-1, the J call TRBJ2-2; TRBD1 might be the D (6 bases). The sequence came from a man aged 18 to 29 in good health. Input material: naive CD8+ T cells sorted from blood. In nucleotides, the CDR3 is TGCGCCAGCAGCTTCTCCCCGGGACACACGAACACCGGGGAGCTGTTTTTT. This sequence encodes CASSFSPGHTNTGELFF.